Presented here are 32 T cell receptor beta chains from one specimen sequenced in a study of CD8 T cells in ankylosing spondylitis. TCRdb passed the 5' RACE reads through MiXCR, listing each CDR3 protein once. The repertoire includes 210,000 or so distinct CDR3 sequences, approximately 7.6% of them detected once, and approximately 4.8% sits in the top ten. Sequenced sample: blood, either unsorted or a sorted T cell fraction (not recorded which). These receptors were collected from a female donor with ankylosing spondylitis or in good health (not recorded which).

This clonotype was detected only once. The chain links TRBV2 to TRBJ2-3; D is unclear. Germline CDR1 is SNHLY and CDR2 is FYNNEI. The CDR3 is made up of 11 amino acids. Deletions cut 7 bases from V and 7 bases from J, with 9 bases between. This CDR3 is CASTRDYTQYF. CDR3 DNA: TGTGCCAGCACAAGGGATTATACGCAGTATTTT.

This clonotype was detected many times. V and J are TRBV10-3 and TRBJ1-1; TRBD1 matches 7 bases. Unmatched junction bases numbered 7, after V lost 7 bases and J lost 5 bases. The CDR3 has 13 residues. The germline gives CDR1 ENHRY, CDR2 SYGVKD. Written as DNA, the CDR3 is TGTGCCATCACCCCAGACAGGGCAACTGAAGCTTTCTTT. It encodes CAITPDRATEAFF.

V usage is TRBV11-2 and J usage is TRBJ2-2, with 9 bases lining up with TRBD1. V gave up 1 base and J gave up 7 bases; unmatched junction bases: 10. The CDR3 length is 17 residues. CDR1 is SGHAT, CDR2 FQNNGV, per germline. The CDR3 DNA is TGTGCCAGCAGCTTAGCTCCGGACAGGGGTCCAATCGGGGAGCTGTTTTTT. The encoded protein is CASSLAPDRGPIGELFF.

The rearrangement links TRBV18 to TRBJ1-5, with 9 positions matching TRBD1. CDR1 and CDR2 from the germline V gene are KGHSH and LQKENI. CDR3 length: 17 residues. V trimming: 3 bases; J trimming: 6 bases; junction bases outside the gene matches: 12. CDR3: CASSPPLRTGETQPQHF. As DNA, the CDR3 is TGTGCCAGCTCACCGCCCTTAAGGACAGGGGAGACTCAGCCCCAGCATTTT.

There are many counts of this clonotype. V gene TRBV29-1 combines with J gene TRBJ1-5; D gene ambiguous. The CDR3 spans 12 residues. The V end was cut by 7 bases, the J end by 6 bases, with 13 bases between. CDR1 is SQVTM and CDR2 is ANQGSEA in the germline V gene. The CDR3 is CSGRREGQPQHF. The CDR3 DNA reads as TGCAGCGGGAGGAGGGAGGGTCAGCCCCAGCATTTT.

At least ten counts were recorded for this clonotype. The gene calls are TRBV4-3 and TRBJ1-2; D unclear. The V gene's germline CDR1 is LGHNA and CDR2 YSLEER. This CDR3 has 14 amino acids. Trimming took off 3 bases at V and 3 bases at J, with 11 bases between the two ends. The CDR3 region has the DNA TGCGCCAGCAGCCACGAAGGGTCCGACTATGGCTACACCTTC. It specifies CASSHEGSDYGYTF.

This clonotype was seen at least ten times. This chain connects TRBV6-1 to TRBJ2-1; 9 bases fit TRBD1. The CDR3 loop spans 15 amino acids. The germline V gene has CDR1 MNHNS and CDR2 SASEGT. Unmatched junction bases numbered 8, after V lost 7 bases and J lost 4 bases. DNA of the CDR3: TGTGCCAGCACCTCGACAGGGGGGTCGTACAATGAGCAGTTCTTC. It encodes CASTSTGGSYNEQFF.

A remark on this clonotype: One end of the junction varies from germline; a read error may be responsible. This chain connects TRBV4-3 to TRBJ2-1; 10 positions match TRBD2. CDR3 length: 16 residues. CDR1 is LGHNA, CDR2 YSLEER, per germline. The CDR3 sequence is CTSSHGTGTSDNEQFF. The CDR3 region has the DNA TGCACCAGCAGCCACGGAACCGGGACTAGCGACAATGAGCAGTTCTTC.

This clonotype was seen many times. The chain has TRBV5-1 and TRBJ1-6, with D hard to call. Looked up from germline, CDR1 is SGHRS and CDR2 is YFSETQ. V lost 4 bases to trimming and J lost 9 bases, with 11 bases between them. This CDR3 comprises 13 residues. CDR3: CASSAGWGSPLHF. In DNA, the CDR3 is TGCGCCAGCAGCGCGGGATGGGGTTCACCCCTCCACTTT.

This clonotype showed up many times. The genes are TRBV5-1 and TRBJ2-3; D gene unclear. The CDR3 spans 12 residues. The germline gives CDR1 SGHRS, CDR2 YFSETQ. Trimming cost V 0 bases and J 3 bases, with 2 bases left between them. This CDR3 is CASSLATDTQYF. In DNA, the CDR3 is TGCGCCAGCAGCTTGGCGACAGATACGCAGTATTTT.

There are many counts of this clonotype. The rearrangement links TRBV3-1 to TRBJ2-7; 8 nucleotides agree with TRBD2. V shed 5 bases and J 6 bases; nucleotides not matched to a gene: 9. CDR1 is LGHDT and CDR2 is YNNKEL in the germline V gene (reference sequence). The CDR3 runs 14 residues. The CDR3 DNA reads TGTGCCAGCAGCGATGCCGGGACTAGAGTCGAGCAGTACTTC. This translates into CASSDAGTRVEQYF.

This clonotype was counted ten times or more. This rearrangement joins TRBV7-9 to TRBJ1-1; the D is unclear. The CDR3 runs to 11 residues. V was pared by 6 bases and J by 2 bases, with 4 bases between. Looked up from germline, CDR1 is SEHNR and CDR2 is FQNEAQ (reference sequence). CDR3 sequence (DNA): TGTGCCAGCAGTAGTAACACTGAAGCTTTCTTT. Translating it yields CASSSNTEAFF.

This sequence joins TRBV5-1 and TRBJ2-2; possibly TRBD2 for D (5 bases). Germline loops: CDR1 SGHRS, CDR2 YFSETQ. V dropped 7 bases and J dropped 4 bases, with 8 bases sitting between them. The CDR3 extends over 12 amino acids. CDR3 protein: CASVSGTGELFF. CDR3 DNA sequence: TGCGCCAGCGTCAGCGGCACCGGGGAGCTGTTTTTT.

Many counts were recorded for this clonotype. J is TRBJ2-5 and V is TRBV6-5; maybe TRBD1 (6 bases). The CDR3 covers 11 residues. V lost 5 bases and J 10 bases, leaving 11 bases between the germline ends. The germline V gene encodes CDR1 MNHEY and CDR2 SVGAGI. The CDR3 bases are TGTGCCAGCAGTCTGGGGGCAGGCCAGTACTTC. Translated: CASSLGAGQYF.

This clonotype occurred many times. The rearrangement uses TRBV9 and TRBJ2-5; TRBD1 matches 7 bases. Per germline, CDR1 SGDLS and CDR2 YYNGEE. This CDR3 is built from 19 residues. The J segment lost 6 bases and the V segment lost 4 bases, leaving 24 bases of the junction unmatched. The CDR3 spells CASSLPRLVNGPGGKTQYF. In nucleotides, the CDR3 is TGTGCCAGCAGCCTCCCTCGATTGGTGAACGGGCCAGGGGGAAAGACCCAGTACTTC.

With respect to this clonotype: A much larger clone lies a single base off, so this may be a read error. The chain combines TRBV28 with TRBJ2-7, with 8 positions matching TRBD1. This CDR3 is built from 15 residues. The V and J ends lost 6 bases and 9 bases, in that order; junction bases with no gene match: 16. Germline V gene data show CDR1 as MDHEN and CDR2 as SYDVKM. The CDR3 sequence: CASRVPGTGTGVQYF. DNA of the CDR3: TGTGCCAGCAGGGTCCCCGGGACAGGAACTGGTGTGCAGTACTTC.

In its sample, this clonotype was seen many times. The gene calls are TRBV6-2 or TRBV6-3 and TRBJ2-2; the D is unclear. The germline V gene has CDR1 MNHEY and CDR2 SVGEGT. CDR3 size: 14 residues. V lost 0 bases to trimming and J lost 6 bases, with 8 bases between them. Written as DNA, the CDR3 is TGTGCCAGCAGTTACTCGAAGGGCGCCGGGGAGCTGTTTTTT. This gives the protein CASSYSKGAGELFF.

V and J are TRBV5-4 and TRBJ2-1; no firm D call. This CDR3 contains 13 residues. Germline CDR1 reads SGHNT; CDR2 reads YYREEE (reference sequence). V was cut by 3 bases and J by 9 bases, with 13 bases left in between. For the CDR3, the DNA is TGTGCCAGCAGCTCCGATCCTGAAGGTGAGCAGTTCTTC. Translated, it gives CASSSDPEGEQFF.

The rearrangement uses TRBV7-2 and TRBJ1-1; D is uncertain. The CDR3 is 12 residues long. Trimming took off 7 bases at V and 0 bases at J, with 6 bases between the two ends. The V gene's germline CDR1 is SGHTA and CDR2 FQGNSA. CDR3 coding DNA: TGTGCCAGCACCGTTATGAACACTGAAGCTTTCTTT. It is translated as CASTVMNTEAFF.

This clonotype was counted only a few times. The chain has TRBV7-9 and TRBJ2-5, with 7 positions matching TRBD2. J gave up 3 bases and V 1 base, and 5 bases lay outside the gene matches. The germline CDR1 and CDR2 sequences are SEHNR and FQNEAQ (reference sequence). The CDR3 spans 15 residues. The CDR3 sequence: CASSLGLLAEETQYF. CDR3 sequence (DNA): TGTGCCAGCAGCTTAGGCCTCCTAGCGGAAGAGACCCAGTACTTC. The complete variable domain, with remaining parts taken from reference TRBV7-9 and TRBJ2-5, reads DTGVSQNPRHKITKRGQNVTFRCDPISEHNRLYWYRQTLGQGPEFLTYFQNEAQLEKSRLLSDRFSAERPKGSFSTLEIQRTEQGDSAMYLCASSLGLLAEETQYFGPGTRLLVL.

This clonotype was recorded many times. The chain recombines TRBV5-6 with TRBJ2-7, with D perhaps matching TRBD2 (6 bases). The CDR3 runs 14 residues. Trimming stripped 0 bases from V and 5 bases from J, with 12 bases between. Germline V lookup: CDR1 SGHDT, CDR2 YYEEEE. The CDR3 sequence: CASSLGGGIDEQYF. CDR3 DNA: TGTGCCAGCAGCTTGGGGGGCGGGATAGACGAGCAGTACTTC.

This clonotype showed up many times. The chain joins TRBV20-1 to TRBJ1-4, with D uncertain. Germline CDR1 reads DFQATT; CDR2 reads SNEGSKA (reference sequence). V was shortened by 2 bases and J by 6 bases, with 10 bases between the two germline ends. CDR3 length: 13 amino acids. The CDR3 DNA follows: TGCAGTGCTAGATCCAGTTTGGATGAAAAACTGTTTTTT. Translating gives CSARSSLDEKLFF.

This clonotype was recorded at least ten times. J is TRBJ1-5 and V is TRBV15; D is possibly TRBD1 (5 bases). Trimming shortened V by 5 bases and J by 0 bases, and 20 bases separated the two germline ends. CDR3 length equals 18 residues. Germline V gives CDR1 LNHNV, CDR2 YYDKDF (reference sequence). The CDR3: CATSYKSQGIISNQPQHF. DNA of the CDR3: TGTGCCACCAGCTACAAGTCCCAGGGAATTATTAGCAATCAGCCCCAGCATTTT.

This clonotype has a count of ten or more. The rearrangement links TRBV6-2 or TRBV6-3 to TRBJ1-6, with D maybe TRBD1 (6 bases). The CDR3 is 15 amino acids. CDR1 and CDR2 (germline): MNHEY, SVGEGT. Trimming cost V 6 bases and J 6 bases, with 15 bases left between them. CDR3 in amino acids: CASSMDSRFNSPLHF. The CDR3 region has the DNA TGTGCCAGCAGCATGGACAGCAGATTTAATTCACCCCTCCACTTT.

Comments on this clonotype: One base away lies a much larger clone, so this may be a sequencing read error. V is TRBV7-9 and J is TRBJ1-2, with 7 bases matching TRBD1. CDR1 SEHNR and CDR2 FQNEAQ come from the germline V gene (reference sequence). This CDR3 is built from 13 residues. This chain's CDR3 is CANSYRQGHGYTF. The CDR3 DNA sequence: TGTGCCAACAGCTACCGACAGGGCCATGGCTACACCTTC. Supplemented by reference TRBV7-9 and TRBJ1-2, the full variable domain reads DTGVSQNPRHKITKRGQNVTFRCDPISEHNRLYWYRQTLGQGPEFLTYFQNEAQLEKSRLLSDRFSAERPKGSFSTLEIQRTEQGDSAMYLCANSYRQGHGYTFGSGTRLTVV.

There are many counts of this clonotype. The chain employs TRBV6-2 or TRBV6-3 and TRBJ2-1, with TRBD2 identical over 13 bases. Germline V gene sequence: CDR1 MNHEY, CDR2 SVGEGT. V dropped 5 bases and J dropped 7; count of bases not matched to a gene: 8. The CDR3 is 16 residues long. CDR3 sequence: CASSRSTSGRENEQFF. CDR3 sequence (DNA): TGTGCCAGCAGTCGTTCTACTAGCGGGAGGGAGAATGAGCAGTTCTTC.

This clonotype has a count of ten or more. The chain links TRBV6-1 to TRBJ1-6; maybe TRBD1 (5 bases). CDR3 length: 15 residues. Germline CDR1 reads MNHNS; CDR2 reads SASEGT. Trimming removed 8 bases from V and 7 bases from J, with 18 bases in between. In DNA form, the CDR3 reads TGTGCCAGCGGCGAAGTGAGGGGCGGCAATTCACCCCTCCACTTT. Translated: CASGEVRGGNSPLHF.

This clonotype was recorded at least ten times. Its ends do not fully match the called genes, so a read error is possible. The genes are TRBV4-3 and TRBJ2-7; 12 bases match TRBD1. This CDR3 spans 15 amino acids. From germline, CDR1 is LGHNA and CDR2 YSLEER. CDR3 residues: CASSQDTGTGGPWRF. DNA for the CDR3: TGCGCCAGCAGCCAAGATACTGGGACAGGGGGCCCTTGGCGCTTC.

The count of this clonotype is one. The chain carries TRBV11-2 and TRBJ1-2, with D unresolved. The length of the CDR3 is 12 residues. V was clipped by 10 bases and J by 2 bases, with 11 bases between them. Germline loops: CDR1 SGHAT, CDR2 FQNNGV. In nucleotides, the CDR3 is TGTGCCAACAGTGAAGAGAACTATGGCTACACCTTC. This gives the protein CANSEENYGYTF.

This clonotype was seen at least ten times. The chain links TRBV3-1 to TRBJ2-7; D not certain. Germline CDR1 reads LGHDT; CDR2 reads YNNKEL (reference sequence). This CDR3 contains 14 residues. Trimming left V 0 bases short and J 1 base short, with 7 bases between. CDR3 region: CASSQDPSSYEQYF. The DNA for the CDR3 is TGTGCCAGCAGCCAAGACCCCAGTTCCTACGAGCAGTACTTC.

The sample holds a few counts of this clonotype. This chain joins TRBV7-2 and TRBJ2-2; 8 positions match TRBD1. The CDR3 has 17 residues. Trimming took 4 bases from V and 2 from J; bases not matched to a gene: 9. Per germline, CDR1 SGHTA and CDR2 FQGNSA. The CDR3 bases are TGTGCCAGCAGCTCACCCCGGGACAGGATAAACACCGGGGAGCTGTTTTTT. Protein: CASSSPRDRINTGELFF.

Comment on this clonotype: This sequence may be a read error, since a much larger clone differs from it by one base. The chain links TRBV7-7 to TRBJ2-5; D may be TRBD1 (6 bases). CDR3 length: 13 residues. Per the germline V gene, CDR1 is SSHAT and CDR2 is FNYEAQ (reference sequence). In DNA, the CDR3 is TGTGCTGGCAGCTTTTCAGGGGAAGAGACCCAGTACTTC. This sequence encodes CAGSFSGEETQYF. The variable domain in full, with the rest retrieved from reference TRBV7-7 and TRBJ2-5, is GAGVSQSPRYKVTKRGQDVTLRCDPISSHATLYWYQQALGQGPEFLTYFNYEAQPDKSGLPSDRFSAERPEGSISTLTIQRTEQRDSAMYRCAGSFSGEETQYFGPGTRLLVL.